These 23 T cell receptor beta chains originate from one sample sequenced in a study of blood T cell repertoires in COVID-19. The data were produced by immunoSEQ multiplex PCR, yet TCRdb's version contains in-frame clones alone and is incomplete. The sample has about 77,000 clones; 73% are singletons. The source material was peripheral blood. The receptor set was obtained from a man aged 60-69 years with acute or convalescent COVID-19.

The V and J genes are TRBV4-1 and TRBJ2-1, with 13 bases lining up with TRBD2. The CDR3 extends over 15 amino acids. Germline V gene lookup returns CDR1 MGHRA and CDR2 YSYEKL. V dropped 6 bases and J dropped 4; count of bases not matched to a gene: 3. The CDR3 reads CASRGGLAGYNEQFF. The CDR3 DNA is TGCGCCAGCAGGGGGGGACTAGCGGGGTACAATGAGCAGTTCTTC.

The V call is TRBV5-6, the J call TRBJ1-6; 7 bases fit TRBD1. The germline V gene encodes CDR1 SGHDT and CDR2 YYEEEE. The CDR3 spans 14 residues. V trimming: 4 bases; J trimming: 7 bases; junction bases outside the gene matches: 5. The CDR3 nucleotides read TGTGCCAGCAGCCCCGACAGGGTAAATTCACCCCTCCACTTT. Encoded protein: CASSPDRVNSPLHF.

The chain links TRBV4-1 to TRBJ2-7; D gene unclear. The V and J ends lost 1 base and 7 bases respectively, with 11 bases between them. The CDR3 runs 13 residues. Germline loops: CDR1 MGHRA, CDR2 YSYEKL. In DNA, the CDR3 is TGCGCCAGCAGCCAAGGCCCCCCGGTTGAGCAGTACTTC. It codes for CASSQGPPVEQYF.

The chain combines TRBV6-5 with TRBJ2-2; 8 nucleotides agree with TRBD1. This CDR3 is 13 amino acids long. Germline CDR1 MNHEY, CDR2 SVGAGI. V lost 9 bases, J lost 4 bases, and 4 bases stayed unmatched. The DNA of the CDR3 is TGTGCCAGTACAGGGGGAAGCACCGGGGAGCTGTTTTTT. It encodes CASTGGSTGELFF.

This chain connects TRBV7-2 to TRBJ2-5; TRBD2 matches 9 bases. V lost 5 bases and J lost 3; bases outside the gene matches: 13. From germline, CDR1 is SGHTA and CDR2 FQGNSA. The CDR3 extends over 17 amino acids. The CDR3 loop is CASSTTPILAGEETQYF. The CDR3 DNA sequence: TGTGCCAGCAGCACGACGCCGATCTTAGCGGGAGAAGAGACCCAGTACTTC.

The chain recombines TRBV30 with TRBJ1-5; 9 nucleotides align to TRBD1. Germline V gene sequence: CDR1 GTSNPN, CDR2 SVGIG (reference sequence). The junction had 9 bases not matched to a gene; V was cut back by 3 bases and J by 3 bases. This CDR3 is 16 amino acids long. The CDR3 region has the DNA TGTGCCTGGAGCAGAGAAGGGACAGGGATCAATCAGCCCCAGCATTTT. Translated: CAWSREGTGINQPQHF.

There are a few counts of this clone. This rearrangement joins TRBV6-5 to TRBJ1-4, with 7 bases aligning to TRBD1. Trimming at V came to 2 bases and at J to 3 bases, leaving 6 bases not matched to a gene. The CDR3 covers 16 residues. Looked up from germline, CDR1 is MNHEY and CDR2 is SVGAGI. In DNA, the CDR3 is TGTGCCAGCAGTTACGTCGGGACAGCCTCTAATGAAAAACTGTTTTTT. Translation: CASSYVGTASNEKLFF.

The V gene is TRBV19, the J gene TRBJ1-5; the D is unclear. The length of the CDR3 is 19 residues. Germline V gene data show CDR1 as LNHDA and CDR2 as SQIVND (reference sequence). V shed 4 bases and J shed 1 base, with 23 bases lying between them. The CDR3 nucleotides are TGTGCCAGTAGTAGCCCCCTTTTGGAGGGAAGTCGAAGCAATCAGCCCCAGCATTTT. Translating gives CASSSPLLEGSRSNQPQHF.

The chain employs TRBV7-7 and TRBJ2-5; a possible D gene is TRBD1 (6 bases). CDR3 size: 13 residues. V lost 5 bases, J lost 5 bases, and 12 bases lay in between. Germline CDR1 is SSHAT and CDR2 is FNYEAQ (reference sequence). CDR3 sequence (DNA): TGTGCCAGCAGCCCGGACAGAATGGAGACCCAGTACTTC. Translation: CASSPDRMETQYF.

The chain carries TRBV7-2 and TRBJ1-1; D is uncertain. The CDR3 has 12 residues. CDR1 is SGHTA, CDR2 FQGNSA, per germline. V was cut by 5 bases and J by 8 bases, with 12 bases left in between. In DNA form, the CDR3 reads TGTGCCAGCAGCGGGAGACTGCCAGAAGCTTTCTTT. Translation gives CASSGRLPEAFF.

This chain joins TRBV6-5 and TRBJ2-5; a possible D gene is TRBD2 (5 bases). Germline CDR1 and CDR2: MNHEY and SVGAGI. The V and J ends lost 5 bases and 3 bases respectively, with 13 bases between them. CDR3 length equals 14 residues. In nucleotides, the CDR3 is TGTGCCAGCAGTCGAGGGTCTGGGGAAGAGACCCAGTACTTC. This encodes CASSRGSGEETQYF.

This clone was detected a few times. The rearrangement joins TRBV6-5 to TRBJ2-7; TRBD2 might be the D (6 bases). This CDR3 is 11 amino acids long. Germline loops: CDR1 MNHEY, CDR2 SVGAGI. V lost 6 bases and J 12 bases, leaving 15 bases between the germline ends. CDR3 nucleotide sequence: TGTGCCAGCAGCTCTACTTTAGCGGTGTACGTC. As protein: CASSSTLAVYV.

The gene calls are TRBV5-5 and TRBJ2-2; 12 bases agree with TRBD2. The CDR3 loop spans 18 amino acids. V lost 2 bases to trimming and J lost 6 bases; unmatched junction nucleotides: 11. Per the germline V gene, CDR1 is SGHKS and CDR2 is YYEKEE (reference sequence). The CDR3 region is CASSLKTSGRMIAGELFF. The CDR3 DNA follows: TGTGCCAGCAGCTTAAAAACTAGCGGGAGGATGATCGCCGGGGAGCTGTTTTTT. Full variable domain (missing parts from reference TRBV5-5 and TRBJ2-2): DAGVTQSPTHLIKTRGQQVTLRCSPISGHKSVSWYQQVLGQGPQFIFQYYEKEERGRGNFPDRFSARQFPNYSSELNVNALLLGDSALYLCASSLKTSGRMIAGELFFGEGSRLTVL.

This clone appeared a few times. The chain carries TRBV5-3 and TRBJ2-3; a possible D gene is TRBD1 (6 bases). TRBV5-3 is known as an ORF, though its function is uncertain. The V end was cut by 4 bases, the J end by 2 bases, with 17 bases between. The CDR3 runs 16 residues. CDR3 loop: CARSLPRGNLTDTQYF. In DNA, the CDR3 is TGTGCCAGAAGCCTTCCGAGGGGGAACCTCACAGATACGCAGTATTTT.

The CDR3 coding sequence is TGTGCCAGTTTACTAGCGGGGCCCCGGGATACGCAGTATTTT. Protein sequence: CASLLAGPRDTQYF. V and J are TRBV2 and TRBJ2-3; 10 nucleotides line up with TRBD2. This CDR3 contains 14 residues. Losses at the gene ends were 9 bases for V and 6 bases for J; bases not matched to a gene: 9. Germline V CDR1 and CDR2: SNHLY, FYNNEI.

This clone has a single count. The chain uses TRBV7-9 and TRBJ1-1; D remains ambiguous. CDR1 and CDR2 (germline): SEHNR, FQNEAQ (reference sequence). This CDR3 has 11 residues. Trimming stripped 2 bases from V and 11 bases from J, with 9 bases between. The CDR3 sequence: CASSLLWAAFF. CDR3 DNA: TGTGCCAGCAGCTTATTGTGGGCGGCTTTCTTT.

This clone was counted many times. This sequence joins TRBV2 and TRBJ1-2; D gene uncertain. The germline V gene encodes CDR1 SNHLY and CDR2 FYNNEI. This CDR3 is built from 11 residues. The ends were cut back, 9 bases at V and 7 bases at J, with 12 bases in the middle. This CDR3 reads CASYERVGYTF. In nucleotides, the CDR3 is TGTGCCAGTTACGAACGGGTTGGCTACACCTTC.

The chain combines TRBV5-6 with TRBJ2-1, with 8 bases aligning to TRBD2. The CDR3 contains 17 residues. From germline, CDR1 is SGHDT and CDR2 YYEEEE. J lost 6 bases, V lost 2 bases, and 13 bases had no gene match. In DNA form, the CDR3 reads TGTGCCAGCAGCTTTATACTAGCGGAGAGGGCCCTCAATGAGCAGTTCTTC. It is translated as CASSFILAERALNEQFF.

The chain has TRBV19 and TRBJ2-1; tentative D call: TRBD2 (6 bases). Trimming removed 5 bases at V and 3 bases at J, with 11 bases between. CDR3 length equals 14 residues. In germline, CDR1 is LNHDA, CDR2 SQIVND (reference sequence). The DNA for the CDR3 is TGTGCCAGTAGTCTCGATAGCGGCTACAATGAGCAGTTCTTC. Its translation is CASSLDSGYNEQFF.

The V call is TRBV14, the J call TRBJ1-1; the D gene is possibly TRBD1 (6 bases). The CDR3 spans 12 residues. CDR1 is SGHDN and CDR2 is FVKESK in the germline V gene. The germline V and J ends were trimmed by 8 bases and 6 bases, with 13 bases remaining between them. The CDR3 region has the DNA TGTGCCAGCGCCATGGGGGCGTCTGAAGCTTTCTTT. Translating gives CASAMGASEAFF.

The chain recombines TRBV28 with TRBJ1-5; TRBD1 agrees at 7 bases. Germline-derived CDR1 and CDR2 are MDHEN and SYDVKM. Trimming cost V 7 bases and J 3 bases; bases outside gene matches: 12. This CDR3 comprises 16 residues. As DNA, the CDR3 is TGTGCCAGCACCCCATCTCGGGACAGCTACAATCAGCCCCAGCATTTT. It specifies CASTPSRDSYNQPQHF.

This rearrangement joins TRBV7-9 to TRBJ2-1, with 7 nucleotides matching TRBD1. CDR3 length: 13 residues. V dropped 2 bases and J dropped 7; count of bases not matched to a gene: 2. Germline V gene lookup returns CDR1 SEHNR and CDR2 FQNEAQ (reference sequence). The DNA for the CDR3 is TGTGCCAGCAGCTTAAAGGGGGCGAATGAGCAGTTCTTC. Protein: CASSLKGANEQFF.

This sequence joins TRBV3-1 (or the pseudogene TRBV3-2) and TRBJ1-1; 7 bases fit TRBD1. Looked up from germline, CDR1 is LGHDT and CDR2 is YNNKEL (reference sequence). The length of the CDR3 is 15 residues. Losses at the gene ends were 4 bases for V and 5 bases for J; bases not matched to a gene: 10. The DNA for the CDR3 is TGTGCCAGCAGCCGGCTTCAGGGGGGTGGTACTGAAGCTTTCTTT. Protein product: CASSRLQGGGTEAFF.